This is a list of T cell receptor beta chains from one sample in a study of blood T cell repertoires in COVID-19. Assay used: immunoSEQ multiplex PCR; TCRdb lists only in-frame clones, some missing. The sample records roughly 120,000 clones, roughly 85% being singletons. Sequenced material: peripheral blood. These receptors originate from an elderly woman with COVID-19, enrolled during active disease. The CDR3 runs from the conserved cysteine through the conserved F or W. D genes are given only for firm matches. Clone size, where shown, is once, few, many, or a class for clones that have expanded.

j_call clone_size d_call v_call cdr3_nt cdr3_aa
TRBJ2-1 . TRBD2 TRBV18 TGTGCCAGCTCACGATTATCTCTAGCGGGAATGGGTAATGAGCAGTTCTTC CASSRLSLAGMGNEQFF
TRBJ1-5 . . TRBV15 TGTGCCACCAGCAGAGGGGGGGGGACGGCAAATCAGCCCCAGCATTTT CATSRGGGTANQPQHF
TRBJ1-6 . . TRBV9 TGTGCCAGCAGTATGGCCGGGGAAGGATACTCACCCCTCCACTTT CASSMAGEGYSPLHF
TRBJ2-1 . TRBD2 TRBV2 TGTGCCAGCAGTGACGGGGGGACTATTAGTAATGAGCAGTTCTTC CASSDGGTISNEQFF
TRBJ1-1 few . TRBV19 TGTGCCAGTAGTCAGACAGGCCTAACGAACACTGAAGCTTTCTTT CASSQTGLTNTEAFF
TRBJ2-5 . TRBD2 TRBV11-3 TGTGCCAGCAGCTTGGGACTAGCGGGAGAGGAGACCCAGTACTTC CASSLGLAGEETQYF
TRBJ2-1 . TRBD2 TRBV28 TGTGCCAGCAGTTTTTTCCGTAGCGGGGGGTCCTACAATGAGCAGTTCTTC CASSFFRSGGSYNEQFF
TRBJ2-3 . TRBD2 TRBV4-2 TGTGCCAGCAGCCAAGGTCTAGCGGGAGTGGATACGCAGTATTTT CASSQGLAGVDTQYF
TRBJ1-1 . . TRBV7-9 TGTGCCAGCAGCTTACCGGGGTACGCTGAAGCTTTCTTT CASSLPGYAEAFF
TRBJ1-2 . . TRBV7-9 TGTGCCAGCAGCTTACCCCAGGCTGTCTATGGCTACACCTTC CASSLPQAVYGYTF
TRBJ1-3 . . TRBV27 TGTGCTAGTATGCGGTCCGCGGGAAACACCATATATTTT CASMRSAGNTIYF
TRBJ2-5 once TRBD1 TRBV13 TGTGCCAGCGGCTTATATACGAGACAGGGGGCAACGGAGACCCAGTACTTC CASGLYTRQGATETQYF
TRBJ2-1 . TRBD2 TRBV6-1 TGTGCCAGCAGTGCCTCAACCGGACCGGGGGGCAATGAGCAGTTCTTC CASSASTGPGGNEQFF
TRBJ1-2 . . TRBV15 TGTGCCACCAGCAGAGGGGCCGGGGGTGGCTACACCTTC CATSRGAGGGYTF
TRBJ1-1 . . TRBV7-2 TGTGCCAGCAGCTTCCCGGAGGGTTGGACCACTGAAGCTTTCTTT CASSFPEGWTTEAFF
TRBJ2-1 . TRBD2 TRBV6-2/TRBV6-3 TGTGCCAGCAGTTACTCGACTAGCGGGAGGGCCTCCTACAATGAGCAGTTCTTC CASSYSTSGRASYNEQFF
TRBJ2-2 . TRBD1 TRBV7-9 TGTGCCAGCACCACCTCCGGGACAGGGAGGGTCGGGGAGCTGTTTTTT CASTTSGTGRVGELFF
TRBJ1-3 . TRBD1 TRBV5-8 TGTGCCAGCAGCTGGACAGGGTTTGGAAACACCATATATTTT CASSWTGFGNTIYF
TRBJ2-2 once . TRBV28 TGTGCCAGCAGTTCTGACGGGACGAACACCGGGGAGCTGTTTTTT CASSSDGTNTGELFF
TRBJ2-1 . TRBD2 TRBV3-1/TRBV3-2 TGTGCCAGCAGCCACGCGGGAGGGCCGGTTGAGCAGTTCTTC CASSHAGGPVEQFF
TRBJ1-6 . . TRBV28 TGTGCCAGCAGACAGGGTGGGACTTCACCCCTCCACTTT CASRQGGTSPLHF
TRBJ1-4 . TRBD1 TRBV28 TGTGCCATCGGGGACAGTAGGAATGAAAAACTGTTTTTT CAIGDSRNEKLFF
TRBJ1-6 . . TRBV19 TGTGCCAGTAGTATCGGGCAGGGAAACAATTCACCCCTCCACTTT CASSIGQGNNSPLHF
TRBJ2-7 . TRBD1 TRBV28 TGTGCCAGCAGTTCCACCGGGACAGGGGCCGTTGAGCAGTACTTC CASSSTGTGAVEQYF
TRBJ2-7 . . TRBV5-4 TGTGCCAGCAGCTTGTCCGGGGGTAGGGAGCAGTACTTC CASSLSGGREQYF
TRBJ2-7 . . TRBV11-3 TGTGCCAGCAGGCCAGACTACGAGCAGTACTTC CASRPDYEQYF
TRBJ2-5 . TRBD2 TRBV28 TGTGCCAGCAGTGCGCCTGGACTAGCGGGAGGCCGGGAGACCCAGTACTTC CASSAPGLAGGRETQYF
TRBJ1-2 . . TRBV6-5 TGTGCCAGCAGTCTCACCACTCAACTCTATGGCTACACCTTC CASSLTTQLYGYTF
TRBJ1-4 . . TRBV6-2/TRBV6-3 TGTGCCAGCAGTTCGGACCGTCGTGTAGGGGATGAAAAACTGTTTTTT CASSSDRRVGDEKLFF
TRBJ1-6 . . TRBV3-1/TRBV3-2 TGTGCCAGCAGCCAAGGAGACAGTGCGCATTCACCCCTCCACTTT CASSQGDSAHSPLHF
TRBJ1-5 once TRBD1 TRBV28 TGTGCCAGCAGACCGACAGGGGGGCAGCCCCAGCATTTT CASRPTGGQPQHF
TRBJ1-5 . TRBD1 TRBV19 TGTGCCAGTAAAGACACAGGGGATCAGCCTCAGCATTTT CASKDTGDQPQHF
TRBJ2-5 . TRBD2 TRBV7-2 TGTGCCAGCAGCTTGGGCGGGAGCCGGACCCAGTACTTC CASSLGGSRTQYF
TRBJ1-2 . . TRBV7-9 TGTGCCAGCAGCGAATCCTATTGGGCCTCTTCTATCGGCTACACCTTC CASSESYWASSIGYTF
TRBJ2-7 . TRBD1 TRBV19 TGTGCCAGTAGTATAGGGACAGGGTTCCACGAGCAGTACTTC CASSIGTGFHEQYF
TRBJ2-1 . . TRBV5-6 TGTGCCAGCAGCTTCCGCATAAATTCCCTAGTCAATGAGCAGTTCTTC CASSFRINSLVNEQFF
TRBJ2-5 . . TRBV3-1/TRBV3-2 TGTGCCAGCGGGCAGCCAGAGACCCAGTACTTC CASGQPETQYF
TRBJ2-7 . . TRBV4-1 TGCGCCAGCAGCCAGGGCCCGGGACACCAACCCTACGAGCAGTACTTC CASSQGPGHQPYEQYF
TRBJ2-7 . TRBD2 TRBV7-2 TGTGCCAGCAGCTTAGCGCTAGCGGGAGGGAGCGAGCAGTACTTC CASSLALAGGSEQYF
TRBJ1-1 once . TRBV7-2 TGTGCCAGCAGCCCGCGGACAGTTTCATTTACCTTATCCACTGAAGCTTTCTTT CASSPRTVSFTLSTEAFF
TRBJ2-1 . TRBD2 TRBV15 TGTGCCACCAGCAGAGAAACTAGCGTTGGGGTTGAGCAGTTCTTC CATSRETSVGVEQFF
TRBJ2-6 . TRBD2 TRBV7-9 TGTGCCAGCAGCTTAGATCTGGGGGGGTTTACTGGGGCCAACGTCCTGACTTTC CASSLDLGGFTGANVLTF
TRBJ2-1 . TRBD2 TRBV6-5 TGTGCCAGCAGTTACCCAATTCGTAGCGGGAGTAATGAGCAGTTCTTC CASSYPIRSGSNEQFF
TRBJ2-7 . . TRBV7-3 TGTGCCAGCAGCTTACAGGGTTGGTCCGAGCAGTACTTC CASSLQGWSEQYF
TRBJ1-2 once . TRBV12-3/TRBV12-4 TGTGCCAGCAGCCTAGGCCAGATCTATGGCTACACCTTC CASSLGQIYGYTF
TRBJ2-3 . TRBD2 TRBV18 TGTGCCAGCTCACCCCTTTTGGTAGCGGGAGGCAGCACAGATACGCAGTATTTT CASSPLLVAGGSTDTQYF